What follows are 10 T cell receptor beta chains derived from one specimen sequenced in a study of shared clonotypes between healthy human individuals. Method: immunoSEQ multiplex PCR; TCRdb's copy keeps in-frame clones and lacks some. The sample lists fewer than 200,000 clones, just under 95% occurring once. Sequenced sample: naive CD4+ T cells sorted from blood. Regarding subset: CD45RA+ positively selected. The source of these receptors is a woman younger than 45 in good health.

This rearrangement joins TRBV19 to TRBJ1-5, with 9 bases identical to TRBD1. This CDR3 comprises 13 residues. CDR1 is LNHDA, CDR2 SQIVND, per germline (reference sequence). The V and J ends lost 7 bases and 5 bases, in that order; junction bases with no gene match: 3. CDR3 protein: CASTTGGHQPQHF. As DNA, the CDR3 is TGTGCCAGTACCACAGGGGGCCATCAGCCCCAGCATTTT.

The chain carries TRBV2 and TRBJ2-3, with D hard to call. Germline loops: CDR1 SNHLY, CDR2 FYNNEI. V lost 7 bases to trimming and J lost 4 bases, with 12 bases between them. The CDR3 contains 13 residues. The CDR3 coding sequence is TGTGCCAGCATCTATTTCGGGTCAGATACGCAGTATTTT. Translation gives CASIYFGSDTQYF.

The rearrangement joins TRBV27 to TRBJ2-7; the match to TRBD2 covers 7 bases. The germline V gene encodes CDR1 MNHEY and CDR2 SMNVEV (reference sequence). CDR3 size: 13 residues. V was pared by 5 bases and J by 7 bases, with 8 bases of the junction left unmatched. CDR3 sequence: CASSPWTSYEQYF. CDR3 sequence (DNA): TGTGCCAGCAGTCCTTGGACTAGTTATGAGCAGTACTTC.

V is TRBV27 and J is TRBJ1-2, with 7 bases matching TRBD1. Germline assignment: CDR1 MNHEY and CDR2 SMNVEV (reference sequence). V lost 4 bases, J lost 7 bases, and 15 bases stayed unmatched. This CDR3 comprises 16 residues. The CDR3 nucleotides read TGTGCCAGCAGTTCGAATTGGGGCAGGGGGAAAAGTGGCTACACCTTC. Its protein is CASSSNWGRGKSGYTF.

The V gene is TRBV5-1, the J gene TRBJ2-5; D is perhaps TRBD2 (5 bases). The DNA end is more similar to TRBJ2-7, so the J call may be wrong. Germline lookup yields CDR1 SGHRS and CDR2 YFSETQ. The length of the CDR3 is 13 residues. CDR3 protein: CASSPDGAYEQYF. CDR3 coding DNA: TGCGCCAGCAGCCCCGACGGGGCCTACGAGCAGTACTTC.

Here the CDR3 reads CASSSHGGNEETQYF. The CDR3 bases are TGTGCCAGTAGTAGTCATGGCGGGAACGAAGAGACCCAGTACTTC. V and J are TRBV19 and TRBJ2-5; TRBD2 might be the D (6 bases). From germline, CDR1 is LNHDA and CDR2 SQIVND (reference sequence). The CDR3 runs to 15 residues. V gave up 4 bases and J gave up 3 bases, with 15 bases separating them.

Here the CDR3 reads CANQGLAGTTNTGELFF. DNA for the CDR3: TGTGCCAACCAGGGACTAGCGGGGACAACGAACACCGGGGAGCTGTTTTTT. The chain couples TRBV7-9 to TRBJ2-2; 13 bases line up with TRBD2. Germline V gene sequence: CDR1 SEHNR, CDR2 FQNEAQ (reference sequence). This CDR3 spans 17 amino acids. The V segment lost 10 bases and the J segment 0 bases; nucleotides outside the gene matches: 8.

The J gene is TRBJ1-4, the V gene TRBV5-1; D is ambiguous. This CDR3 has 14 amino acids. The germline V gene encodes CDR1 SGHRS and CDR2 YFSETQ. V was shortened by 4 bases and J by 5 bases, with 12 bases between the two germline ends. The CDR3 loop is CASSLTSKNEKLFF. The CDR3 DNA reads as TGCGCCAGCAGCCTTACAAGCAAGAATGAAAAACTGTTTTTT. The complete variable domain, with remaining parts taken from reference TRBV5-1 and TRBJ1-4, reads KAGVTQTPRYLIKTRGQQVTLSCSPISGHRSVSWYQQTPGQGLQFLFEYFSETQRNKGNFPGRFSGRQFSNSRSEMNVSTLELGDSALYLCASSLTSKNEKLFFGSGTQLSVL.

The chain is built from TRBV28 and TRBJ2-7; 9 bases line up with TRBD1. Trimming cost V 3 bases and J 4 bases; bases outside gene matches: 7. Germline loops: CDR1 MDHEN, CDR2 SYDVKM. The CDR3 consists of 15 residues. The CDR3 sequence: CASSFSGTGLYEQYF. The CDR3, as DNA: TGTGCCAGCAGTTTCTCCGGGACAGGGCTATACGAGCAGTACTTC.

The V and J genes are TRBV15 and TRBJ1-1; D may be TRBD1 (5 bases). The V gene lost 3 bases and the J gene lost 5 bases, with 16 bases spanning the gap. Germline V lookup: CDR1 LNHNV, CDR2 YYDKDF (reference sequence). The CDR3 loop spans 15 amino acids. CDR3 DNA: TGTGCCACCAGCAGCGAGGGGCGCAGCCAGACTGAAGCTTTCTTT. The encoded protein is CATSSEGRSQTEAFF.